The subject of this entry is one T cell receptor beta chain. Its antigen remains undetermined. Base quality data are lacking; no much larger clone is found one base away. Naive CD8 T cell libraries were made from around 20,000 to 1,000,000 sorted cells using 10%, 30% or 50% of purified RNA. Naive CD8 T cells, defined as CD8+CD4-CCR7+CD45RA+, were FACS-sorted into RLT Plus buffer on a BD FACSAria II. More than 8 TCR copies' worth of Jurkat RNA were spiked into roughly 18,000-1,000,000 naive CD8 T cell samples to test detection sensitivity. Enrichment of CD8 T cells was performed with RosetteSep CD8+ T Cell Enrichment Cocktail and Ficoll-Paque, after which ACK red cell lysis was carried out. This record belongs to a study of molecular identifiers for immune sequencing clone quantification (dated by TCRdb to between 2017 and 2018). Turning to the overall study: For a replicate experiment, RNA from around 20,000 or 100,000 naive CD8 T cells was divided into five aliquots, and four of the five aliquots were sequenced. CD8 T cells were used in a methods study to benchmark molecular-identifier clustering-based TCR repertoire sequencing (MIDCIRS) and TCR RNA copy counting. Study-wide conclusions, independent of this receptor: Spiked-in Jurkat TCR RNA equivalent to a single cell was reported to be detectable even among one million naive CD8 T cells. Without barcode sub-clustering, chimeric consensus sequences inflated TCR diversity; chimeras reached as high as 47%. Modeling estimated about three recovered TCR RNA copies per cell, compared with about ten by digital PCR, which implies roughly 30% capture efficiency. Spiked-in Jurkat TCR RNA (approximately 10 copies' worth), which is not part of the donor repertoire, was contained in the naive libraries. In CMV-specific effector cells, clones with more than 20 RNA copies accounted for over 97% of molecules, whereas in naive cells such clones accounted for under 1%. Highly expanded clone sizes could be underestimated if identical TCR molecules share a barcode.

The CDR1 and CDR2 encoded by the germline V gene (reference sequence) are GTSNPN and SVGIG. Reading from cysteine to phenylalanine, the CDR3 counts 12 amino acids. Kept here is only the CDR3 DNA, which spans 36 bases and is read in frame from base 1. V is pared back by 2 bases and J by 4 bases, with 7 bases lying between the germline termini. The library was obtained by PCR. The listed sequencing device is NextSeq 500. Bulk TCR libraries were prepared as previously described, using TCR primers listed in Table S5. The Qiagen AllPrep DNA/RNA kit was used to purify total RNA. Before analysis, reads from multiple sequencing runs of the same library were pooled. The authors processed their data as follows. Reads were retained only if an exact TCR constant sequence was present, and the retained reads were trimmed to 150 nt and grouped according to their 12-nt molecular barcodes. Reads within each barcode group were sub-clustered using a 15% Levenshtein threshold, and quality-weighted consensus sequences were constructed for each RNA molecule. Non-functional sequences were excluded, and lower-count sequences lying one edit away from another sequence were also excluded. Based on a fit of two negative binomial distributions, barcode sub-clusters having less than 20% of the maximum read count were discarded. Through fastp at Q25 and MiXCR, TCRdb rebuilt clones from the public reads, retaining in-frame beta chains. Merged by CDR3 protein, the rows form single entries marked with the most common genes and DNA. TCRdb's processing, not the authors', yielded these V and J calls. The table for this sample lists hundreds of thousands of distinct CDR3 sequences; roughly 25% of them were counted only once. Of the sample, 0.78% falls within the top ten clones.

What was sequenced was naive CD8+ T cells from blood, with Jurkat cell RNA spiked in. What this sample's cell subset or site label stands for: FACS-sorted CD8+CD4-CCR7+CD45RA+ naive T cells. The chain is made from TRBV30 and TRBJ2-3, with the D gene not clear enough to name. This TCR derives from a human donor in good health. Some libraries in this study had Jurkat cell RNA spiked in. The DNA reads as follows: TGTGCCTGGAGTAGTGGGGCAGATACGCAGTATTTT. It translates as CAWSSGADTQYF.